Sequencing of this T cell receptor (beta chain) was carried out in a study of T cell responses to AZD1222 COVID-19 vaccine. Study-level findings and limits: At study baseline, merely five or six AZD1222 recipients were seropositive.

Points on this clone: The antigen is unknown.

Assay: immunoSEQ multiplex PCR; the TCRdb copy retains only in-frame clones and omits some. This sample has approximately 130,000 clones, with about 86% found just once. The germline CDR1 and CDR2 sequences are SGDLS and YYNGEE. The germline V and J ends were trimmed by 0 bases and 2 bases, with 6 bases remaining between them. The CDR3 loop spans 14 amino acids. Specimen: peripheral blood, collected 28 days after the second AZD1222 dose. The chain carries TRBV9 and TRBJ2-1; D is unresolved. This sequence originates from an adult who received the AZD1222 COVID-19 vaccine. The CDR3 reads CASSVGDTYNEQFF. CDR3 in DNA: TGTGCCAGCAGCGTAGGAGACACCTACAATGAGCAGTTCTTC.